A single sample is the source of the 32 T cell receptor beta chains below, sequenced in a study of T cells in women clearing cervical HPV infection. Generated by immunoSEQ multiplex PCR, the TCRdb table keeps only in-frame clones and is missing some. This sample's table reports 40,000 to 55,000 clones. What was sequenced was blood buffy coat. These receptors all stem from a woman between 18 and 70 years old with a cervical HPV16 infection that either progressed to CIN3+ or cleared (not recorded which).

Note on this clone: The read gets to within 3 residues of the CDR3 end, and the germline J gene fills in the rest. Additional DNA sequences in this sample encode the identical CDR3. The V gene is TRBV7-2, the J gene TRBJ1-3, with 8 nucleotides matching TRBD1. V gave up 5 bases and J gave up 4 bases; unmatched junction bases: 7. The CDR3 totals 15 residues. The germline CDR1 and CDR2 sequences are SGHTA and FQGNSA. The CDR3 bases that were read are TGTGCCAGCAGCCCCAAGACAGGGGCAGGAAACACC. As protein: CASSPKTGAGNT. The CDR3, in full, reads CASSPKTGAGNTIYF. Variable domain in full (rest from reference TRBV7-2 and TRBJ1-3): GAGVSQSPSNKVTEKGKDVELRCDPISGHTALYWYRQSLGQGLEFLIYFQGNSAPDKSGLPSDRFSAERTGGSVSTLTIQRTQQEDSAVYLCASSPKTGAGNTIYFGEGSWLTVV.

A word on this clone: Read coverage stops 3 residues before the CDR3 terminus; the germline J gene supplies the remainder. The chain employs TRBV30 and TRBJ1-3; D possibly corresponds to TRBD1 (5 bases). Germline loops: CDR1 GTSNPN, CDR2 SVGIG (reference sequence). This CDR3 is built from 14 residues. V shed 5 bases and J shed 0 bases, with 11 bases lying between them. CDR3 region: CAWVQGLSGNTIYF. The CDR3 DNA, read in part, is TGTGCCTGGGTCCAGGGACTCTCTGGAAACACC.

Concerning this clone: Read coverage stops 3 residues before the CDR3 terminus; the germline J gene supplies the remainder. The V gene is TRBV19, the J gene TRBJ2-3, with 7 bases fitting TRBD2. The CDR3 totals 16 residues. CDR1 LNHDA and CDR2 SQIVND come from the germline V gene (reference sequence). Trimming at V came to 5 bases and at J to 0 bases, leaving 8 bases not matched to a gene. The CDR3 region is CASSLASGPSTDTQYF. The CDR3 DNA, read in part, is TGTGCCAGTAGTCTCGCTAGCGGTCCGAGCACAGATACG.

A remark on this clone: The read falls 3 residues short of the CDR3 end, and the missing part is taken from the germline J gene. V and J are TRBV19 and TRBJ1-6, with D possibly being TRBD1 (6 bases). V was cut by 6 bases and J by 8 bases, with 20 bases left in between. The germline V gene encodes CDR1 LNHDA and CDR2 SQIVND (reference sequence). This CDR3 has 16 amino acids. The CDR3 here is CASSITLQGLDSPLHF. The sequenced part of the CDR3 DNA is TGTGCCAGTAGCATAACGTTACAGGGATTGGATTCACCC.

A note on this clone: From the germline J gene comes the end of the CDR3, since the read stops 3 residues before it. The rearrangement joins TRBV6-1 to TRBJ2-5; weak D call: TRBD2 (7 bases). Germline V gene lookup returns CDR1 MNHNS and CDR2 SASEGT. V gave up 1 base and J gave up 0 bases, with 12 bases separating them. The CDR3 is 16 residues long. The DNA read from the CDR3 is TGTGCCAGCAGTGAAGGGGGGGGCTCGTACCAAGAGACC. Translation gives CASSEGGGSYQET. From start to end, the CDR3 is CASSEGGGSYQETQYF.

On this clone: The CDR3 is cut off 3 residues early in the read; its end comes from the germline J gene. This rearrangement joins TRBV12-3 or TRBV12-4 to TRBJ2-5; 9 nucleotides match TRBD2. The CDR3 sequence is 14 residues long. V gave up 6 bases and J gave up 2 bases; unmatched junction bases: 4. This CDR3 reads CASRQTSGQETQYF. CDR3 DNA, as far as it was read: TGTGCCAGCAGACAGACTAGCGGACAAGAGACC.

The CDR3: CASSVATTGLSEQYF. CDR3 bases read: TGTGCCAGCAGCGTAGCTACGACAGGGCTATCCGAG. The chain has TRBV9 and TRBJ2-7; 7 bases match TRBD1. The read comes to an end 3 residues before the CDR3 does, leaving the germline J gene to fill in the end. CDR3 size: 15 residues. Germline values: CDR1 SGDLS, CDR2 YYNGEE. V lost 0 bases to trimming and J lost 6 bases; unmatched junction nucleotides: 9.

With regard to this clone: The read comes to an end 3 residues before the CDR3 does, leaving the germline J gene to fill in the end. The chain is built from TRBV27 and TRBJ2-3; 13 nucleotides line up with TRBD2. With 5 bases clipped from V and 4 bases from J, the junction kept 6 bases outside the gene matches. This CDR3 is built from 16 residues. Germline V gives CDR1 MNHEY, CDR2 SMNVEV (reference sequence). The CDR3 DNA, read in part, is TGTGCCAGCAGTCACCCCGGACTAGCGGGGGCAGATACG. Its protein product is CASSHPGLAGADT. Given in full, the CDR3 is CASSHPGLAGADTQYF.

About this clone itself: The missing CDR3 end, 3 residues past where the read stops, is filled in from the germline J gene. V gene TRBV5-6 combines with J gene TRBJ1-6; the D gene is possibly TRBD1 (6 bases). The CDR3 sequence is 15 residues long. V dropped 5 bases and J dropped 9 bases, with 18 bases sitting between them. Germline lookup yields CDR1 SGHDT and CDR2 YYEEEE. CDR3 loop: CASRRQADLSSPLHF. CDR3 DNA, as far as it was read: TGTGCCAGCAGACGACAGGCCGATTTAAGTTCACCC. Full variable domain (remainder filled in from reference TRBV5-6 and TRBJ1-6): DAGVTQSPTHLIKTRGQQVTLRCSPKSGHDTVSWYQQALGQGPQFIFQYYEEEERQRGNFPDRFSGHQFPNYSSELNVNALLLGDSALYLCASRRQADLSSPLHFGNGTRLTVT.

Partial CDR3 DNA: TGCGCCAGCAGCTTGGATCCCTTCTACAATGAG. It is translated as CASSLDPFYNE. From start to end, the CDR3 is CASSLDPFYNEQFF. The rearrangement links TRBV5-1 to TRBJ2-1, with D uncertain. The sequence runs out 3 residues before the end of the CDR3; the remainder is reconstructed from the germline J gene. The CDR3 extends over 14 amino acids. Trimming removed 0 bases at V and 3 bases at J, with 7 bases between. Germline assignment: CDR1 SGHRS and CDR2 YFSETQ.

This CDR3 reads CSVGDFGYTF. The part of the CDR3 DNA that was read is TGCAGCGTCGGGGACTTCGGC. This chain connects TRBV29-1 to TRBJ1-2; possibly TRBD1 for D (5 bases). The CDR3 end lies 3 residues beyond the end of the read and is filled in from the germline J gene. There are 10 residues in the CDR3. Germline CDR1 and CDR2: SQVTM and ANQGSEA.

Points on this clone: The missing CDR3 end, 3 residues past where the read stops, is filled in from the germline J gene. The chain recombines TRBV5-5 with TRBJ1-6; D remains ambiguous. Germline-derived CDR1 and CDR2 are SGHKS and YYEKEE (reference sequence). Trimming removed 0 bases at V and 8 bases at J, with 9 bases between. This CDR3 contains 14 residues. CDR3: CASSLGSLYSPLHF. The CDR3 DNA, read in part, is TGTGCCAGCAGCTTGGGCAGTTTATATTCACCC. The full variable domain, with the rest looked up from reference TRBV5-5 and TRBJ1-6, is DAGVTQSPTHLIKTRGQQVTLRCSPISGHKSVSWYQQVLGQGPQFIFQYYEKEERGRGNFPDRFSARQFPNYSSELNVNALLLGDSALYLCASSLGSLYSPLHFGNGTRLTVT.

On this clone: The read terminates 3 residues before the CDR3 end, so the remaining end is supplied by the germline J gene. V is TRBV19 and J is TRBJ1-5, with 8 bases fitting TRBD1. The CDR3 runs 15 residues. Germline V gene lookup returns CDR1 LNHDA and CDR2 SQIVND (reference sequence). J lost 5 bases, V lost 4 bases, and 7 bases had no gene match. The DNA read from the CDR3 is TGTGCCAGTAGTACCCACGACAGGGGCGATCAGCCC. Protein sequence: CASSTHDRGDQP. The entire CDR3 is CASSTHDRGDQPQHF.

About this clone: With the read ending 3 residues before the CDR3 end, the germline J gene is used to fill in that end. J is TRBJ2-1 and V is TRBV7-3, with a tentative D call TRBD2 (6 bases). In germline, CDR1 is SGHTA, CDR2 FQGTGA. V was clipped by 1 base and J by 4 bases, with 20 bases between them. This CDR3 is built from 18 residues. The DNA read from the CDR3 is TGTGCCAGCAGCTTAATAGGCGGGGTGGCCCCCGCTTACAATGAG. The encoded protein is CASSLIGGVAPAYNE. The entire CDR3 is CASSLIGGVAPAYNEQFF.

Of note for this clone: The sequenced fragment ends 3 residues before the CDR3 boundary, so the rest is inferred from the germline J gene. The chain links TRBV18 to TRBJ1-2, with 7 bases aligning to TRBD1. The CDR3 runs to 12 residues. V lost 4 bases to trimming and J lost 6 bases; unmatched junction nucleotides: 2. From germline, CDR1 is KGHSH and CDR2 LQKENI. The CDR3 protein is CASSQGAHGYTF. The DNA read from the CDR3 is TGTGCCAGCTCACAGGGGGCGCATGGC.

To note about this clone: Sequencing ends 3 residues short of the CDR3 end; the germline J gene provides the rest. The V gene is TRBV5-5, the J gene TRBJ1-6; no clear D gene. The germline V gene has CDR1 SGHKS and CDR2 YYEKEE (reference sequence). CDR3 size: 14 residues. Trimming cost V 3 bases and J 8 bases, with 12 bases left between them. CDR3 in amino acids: CASSSDMWDSPLHF. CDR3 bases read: TGTGCCAGCAGCTCTGACATGTGGGATTCACCC.

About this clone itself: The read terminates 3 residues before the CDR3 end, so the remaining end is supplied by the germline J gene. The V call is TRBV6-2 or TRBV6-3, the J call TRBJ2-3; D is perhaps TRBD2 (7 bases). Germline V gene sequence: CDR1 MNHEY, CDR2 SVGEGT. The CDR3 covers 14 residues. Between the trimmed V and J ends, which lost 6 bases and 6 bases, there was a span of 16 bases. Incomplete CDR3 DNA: TGTGCCAGCAGGCAGGGAGGGGGTAGGGATACG. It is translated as CASRQGGGRDT. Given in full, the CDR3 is CASRQGGGRDTQYF.

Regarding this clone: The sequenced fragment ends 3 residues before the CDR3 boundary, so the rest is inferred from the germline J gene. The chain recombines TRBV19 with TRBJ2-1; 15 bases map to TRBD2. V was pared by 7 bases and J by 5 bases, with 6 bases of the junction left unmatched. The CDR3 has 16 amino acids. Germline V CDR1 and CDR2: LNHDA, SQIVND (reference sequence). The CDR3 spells CASNGGTSGGNNEQFF. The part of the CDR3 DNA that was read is TGTGCCAGTAATGGGGGGACTAGCGGGGGGAACAATGAG.

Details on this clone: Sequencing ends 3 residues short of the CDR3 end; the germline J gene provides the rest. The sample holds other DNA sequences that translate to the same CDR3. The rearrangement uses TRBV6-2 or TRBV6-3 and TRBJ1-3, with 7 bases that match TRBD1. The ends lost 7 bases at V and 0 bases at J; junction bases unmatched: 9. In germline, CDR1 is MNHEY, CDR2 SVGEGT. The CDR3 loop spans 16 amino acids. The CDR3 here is CASNRDSAYSGNTIYF. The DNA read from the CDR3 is TGTGCCAGCAACCGGGACAGCGCTTACTCTGGAAACACC.

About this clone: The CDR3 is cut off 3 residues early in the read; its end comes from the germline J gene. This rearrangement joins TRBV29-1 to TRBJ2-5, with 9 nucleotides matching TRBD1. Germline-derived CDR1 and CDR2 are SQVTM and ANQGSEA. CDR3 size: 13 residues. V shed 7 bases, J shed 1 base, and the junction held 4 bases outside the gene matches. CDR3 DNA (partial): TGCAGCGGATCGGGACAGGGCCAAGAGACC. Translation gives CSGSGQGQET. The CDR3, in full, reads CSGSGQGQETQYF.

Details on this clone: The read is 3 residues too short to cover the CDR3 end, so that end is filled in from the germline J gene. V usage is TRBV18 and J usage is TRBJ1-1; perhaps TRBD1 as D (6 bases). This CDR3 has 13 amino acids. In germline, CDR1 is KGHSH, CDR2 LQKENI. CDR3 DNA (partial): TGTGCCAGCTCACCAGGGGGCACCTGGGAG. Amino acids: CASSPGGTWE. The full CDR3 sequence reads CASSPGGTWEAFF.

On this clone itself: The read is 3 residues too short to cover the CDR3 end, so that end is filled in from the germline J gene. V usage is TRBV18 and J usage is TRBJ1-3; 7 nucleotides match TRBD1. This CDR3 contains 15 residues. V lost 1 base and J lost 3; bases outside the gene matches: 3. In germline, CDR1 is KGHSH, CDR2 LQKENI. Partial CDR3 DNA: TGTGCCAGCTCACCACAGGGGGCAGGTGGAAACACC. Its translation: CASSPQGAGGNT. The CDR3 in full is CASSPQGAGGNTIYF.

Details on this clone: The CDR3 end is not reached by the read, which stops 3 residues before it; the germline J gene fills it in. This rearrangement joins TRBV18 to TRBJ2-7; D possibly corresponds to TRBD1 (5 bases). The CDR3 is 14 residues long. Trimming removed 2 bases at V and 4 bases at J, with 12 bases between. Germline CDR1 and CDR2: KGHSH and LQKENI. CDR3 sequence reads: CASSPSPGRYEQYF. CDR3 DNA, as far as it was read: TGTGCCAGCTCACCAAGCCCAGGGCGATACGAG.

The sequenced CDR3 bases are TGTGCCAGTAGTATTAGCGGGGGGGCATCGGATACG. Its translation is CASSISGGASDT. The CDR3 as a whole reads CASSISGGASDTQYF. The chain carries TRBV19 and TRBJ2-3, with TRBD2 identical over 11 bases. The read halts 3 residues ahead of the CDR3 end, with the missing end drawn from the germline J gene. The CDR3 consists of 15 residues. Germline assignment: CDR1 LNHDA and CDR2 SQIVND (reference sequence). The V segment lost 3 bases and the J segment 6 bases; nucleotides outside the gene matches: 5.

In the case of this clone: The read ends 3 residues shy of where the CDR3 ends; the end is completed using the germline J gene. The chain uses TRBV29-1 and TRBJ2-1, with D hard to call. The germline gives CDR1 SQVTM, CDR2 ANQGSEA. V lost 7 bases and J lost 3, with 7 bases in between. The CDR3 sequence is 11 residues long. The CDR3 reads CSGSYYNEQFF. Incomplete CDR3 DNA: TGCAGCGGTTCCTACTACAATGAG.

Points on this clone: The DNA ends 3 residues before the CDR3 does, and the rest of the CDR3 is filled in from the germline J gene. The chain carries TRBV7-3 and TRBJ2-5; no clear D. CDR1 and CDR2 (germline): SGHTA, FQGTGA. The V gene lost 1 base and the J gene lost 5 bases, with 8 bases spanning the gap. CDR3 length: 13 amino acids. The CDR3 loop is CASSLSLRETQYF. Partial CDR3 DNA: TGTGCCAGCAGCTTAAGCCTCCGGGAGACC.

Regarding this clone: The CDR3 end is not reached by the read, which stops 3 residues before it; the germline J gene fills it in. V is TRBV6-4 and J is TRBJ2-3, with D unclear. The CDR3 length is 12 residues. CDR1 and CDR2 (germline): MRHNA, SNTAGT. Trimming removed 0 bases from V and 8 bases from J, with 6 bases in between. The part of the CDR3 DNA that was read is TGTGCCAGCAGTGACTCGACAAGTACG. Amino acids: CASSDSTST. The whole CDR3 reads CASSDSTSTQYF.

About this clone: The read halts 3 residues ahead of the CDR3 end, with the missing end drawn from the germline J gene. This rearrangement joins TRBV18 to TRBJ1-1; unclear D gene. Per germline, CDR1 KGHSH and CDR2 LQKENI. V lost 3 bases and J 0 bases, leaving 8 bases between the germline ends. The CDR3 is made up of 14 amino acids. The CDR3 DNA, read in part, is TGTGCCAGCTCACCCTCACAGCTGAACACTGAA. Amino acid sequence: CASSPSQLNTE. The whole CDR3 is CASSPSQLNTEAFF.

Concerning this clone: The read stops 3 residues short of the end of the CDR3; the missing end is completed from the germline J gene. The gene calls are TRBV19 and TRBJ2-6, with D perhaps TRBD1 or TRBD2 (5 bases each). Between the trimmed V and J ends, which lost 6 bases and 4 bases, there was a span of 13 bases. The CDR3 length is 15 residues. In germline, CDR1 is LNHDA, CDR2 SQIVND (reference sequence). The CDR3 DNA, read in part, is TGTGCCAGTAGAAGAGGGGTGTCAGGGGCCAACGTC. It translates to CASRRGVSGANV. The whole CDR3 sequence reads CASRRGVSGANVLTF.

CDR3 protein: CASSESPRVTQYF. The sequenced part of the CDR3 DNA is TGTGCCAGCAGTGAGAGTCCCCGGGTGACC. This rearrangement joins TRBV6-1 to TRBJ2-5; D uncertain. Sequencing ends 3 residues short of the CDR3 end; the germline J gene provides the rest. This CDR3 spans 13 amino acids. The germline V and J ends were trimmed by 3 bases and 7 bases, with 12 bases remaining between them. Looked up from germline, CDR1 is MNHNS and CDR2 is SASEGT.

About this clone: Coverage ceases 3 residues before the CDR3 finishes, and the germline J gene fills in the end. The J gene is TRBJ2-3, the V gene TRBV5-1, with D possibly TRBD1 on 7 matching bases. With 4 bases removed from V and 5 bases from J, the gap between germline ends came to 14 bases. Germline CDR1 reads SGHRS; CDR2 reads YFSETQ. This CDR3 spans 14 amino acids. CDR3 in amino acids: CASSLRQGGDTQYF. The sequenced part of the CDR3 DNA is TGCGCCAGCAGCCTCCGGCAGGGGGGAGATACG.

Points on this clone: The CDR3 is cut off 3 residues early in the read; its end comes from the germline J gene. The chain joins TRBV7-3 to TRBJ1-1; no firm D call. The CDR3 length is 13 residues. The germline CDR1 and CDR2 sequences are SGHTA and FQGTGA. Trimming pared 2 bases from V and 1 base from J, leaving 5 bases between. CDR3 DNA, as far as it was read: TGTGCCAGCAGCTTAGGGCAGAACACTGAA. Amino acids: CASSLGQNTE. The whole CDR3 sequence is CASSLGQNTEAFF.